A single sample is the source of the 22 T cell receptor beta chains below, sequenced in a study of cytomegalovirus exposure and HLA in healthy donors. PCR used 60 Vbeta primers and 13 Jbeta primers. Data came from immunoSEQ multiplex PCR; TCRdb stores just in-frame clones and leaves some out. This table holds 150,000 to 200,000 clones, roughly 79% found once. Sequenced input: PBMCs. These receptors were taken from a man aged 30 to 39 in good health and CMV-seronegative.

This chain joins TRBV25-1 and TRBJ2-5; D ambiguous. The J call may be mistaken, given a closer DNA end match to TRBJ2-7. CDR1 is MGHDK and CDR2 is SYGVNS in the germline V gene. This CDR3 has 14 amino acids. CDR3 loop: CASSELGVRNEQYF. The CDR3 DNA sequence: TGTGCCAGCAGTGAGTTAGGAGTAAGGAACGAGCAGTACTTC.

The V gene is TRBV5-4, the J gene TRBJ1-3; D uncertain. V was trimmed by 0 bases and J by 0 bases, leaving 7 bases between them. Germline values: CDR1 SGHNT, CDR2 YYREEE (reference sequence). The length of the CDR3 is 15 residues. The CDR3 DNA reads as TGTGCCAGCAGCTTGGCCGGGATCTCTGGAAACACCATATATTTT. Its translation: CASSLAGISGNTIYF.

This sequence joins TRBV7-9 and TRBJ2-7; perhaps TRBD1 as D (5 bases). The CDR3 loop spans 14 amino acids. Trimming took 5 bases from V and 3 from J, leaving 14 bases between them. CDR1 and CDR2 from the germline V gene are SEHNR and FQNEAQ (reference sequence). The CDR3 sequence is CASSHSAGYYEQYF. Written as DNA, the CDR3 is TGTGCCAGCAGCCATTCGGCAGGGTACTACGAGCAGTACTTC.

This clone was counted once. The chain combines TRBV28 with TRBJ1-2; TRBD1 agrees at 9 bases. Germline-derived CDR1 and CDR2 are MDHEN and SYDVKM. CDR3 length: 16 residues. The V gene end was trimmed by 4 bases and the J gene end by 4 bases; junction bases not matched to a gene: 10. This CDR3 is CASSSPGTGFSYGYTF. CDR3 coding DNA: TGTGCCAGCAGTTCCCCCGGGACAGGGTTTTCCTATGGCTACACCTTC.

This clone came up a few times. The V gene is TRBV30, the J gene TRBJ1-5; weak D call: TRBD1 (6 bases). Trimming took 0 bases from V and 2 from J, leaving 17 bases between them. This CDR3 has 17 amino acids. Germline values: CDR1 GTSNPN, CDR2 SVGIG (reference sequence). CDR3 region: CAWSVPVQGRGNQPQHF. Written as DNA, the CDR3 is TGTGCCTGGAGTGTCCCAGTACAGGGCCGGGGCAATCAGCCCCAGCATTTT.

In this sample, this clone turned up a few times. The rearrangement joins TRBV5-4 to TRBJ2-7; D not certain. V gave up 3 bases and J gave up 5 bases, with 9 bases separating them. CDR1 SGHNT and CDR2 YYREEE come from the germline V gene (reference sequence). The length of the CDR3 is 12 residues. CDR3 region: CASSSSLDEQYF. The CDR3 nucleotides read TGTGCCAGCAGCTCGTCGTTAGACGAGCAGTACTTC. Looking up the rest from reference TRBV5-4 and TRBJ2-7 gives the full variable domain: ETGVTQSPTHLIKTRGQQVTLRCSSQSGHNTVSWYQQALGQGPQFIFQYYREEENGRGNFPPRFSGLQFPNYSSELNVNALELDDSALYLCASSSSLDEQYFGPGTRLTVT.

CDR3 loop: CASILSGIGGELFF. The DNA for the CDR3 is TGTGCCAGCATCCTTAGCGGGATCGGGGGGGAGCTGTTTTTT. This rearrangement joins TRBV6-5 to TRBJ2-2; 8 bases align to TRBD2. Trimming at V came to 7 bases and at J to 8 bases, leaving 9 bases not matched to a gene. The germline V gene has CDR1 MNHEY and CDR2 SVGAGI. The length of the CDR3 is 14 residues.

The V call is TRBV10-2, the J call TRBJ2-4; TRBD2 aligns across 11 bases. V shed 6 bases and J 0 bases; nucleotides not matched to a gene: 4. The CDR3 sequence is 16 residues long. Germline V CDR1 and CDR2: WSHSY, SAAADI. CDR3: CASRVAGGLAKNIQYF. The CDR3, as DNA: TGCGCCAGCAGGGTAGCGGGAGGGCTAGCCAAAAACATTCAGTACTTC.

CDR3 DNA sequence: TGCGCCAGCAGCCATGGCAGGGGGGATTACGAGCAGTACTTC. Translated, it gives CASSHGRGDYEQYF. The rearrangement links TRBV4-1 to TRBJ2-7; maybe TRBD1 (7 bases). Between the trimmed V and J ends, which lost 3 bases and 4 bases, there was a span of 13 bases. The germline gives CDR1 MGHRA, CDR2 YSYEKL. The CDR3 sequence is 14 residues long.

The chain carries TRBV5-4 and TRBJ2-3; possible D gene TRBD1, 6 bases. The length of the CDR3 is 17 residues. Germline V gene lookup returns CDR1 SGHNT and CDR2 YYREEE (reference sequence). V was pared by 4 bases and J by 2 bases, with 20 bases between. The CDR3 protein is CASSPGVTGGLTDTQYF. The CDR3 region has the DNA TGTGCCAGCAGCCCGGGCGTCACTGGGGGCCTCACAGATACGCAGTATTTT.

The chain links TRBV7-9 to TRBJ2-2; 9 bases map to TRBD2. Trimming removed 5 bases from V and 1 base from J; junction bases left unmatched: 14. This CDR3 region has 19 residues. Per the germline V gene, CDR1 is SEHNR and CDR2 is FQNEAQ (reference sequence). The CDR3 bases are TGTGCCAGCAGCCCCGCCTTAGTCGGTAGCGGGAGGAACACCGGGGAGCTGTTTTTT. Amino acids: CASSPALVGSGRNTGELFF.

This clone was seen just once. In DNA form, the CDR3 reads TGTGCCAGCAGCTTTCAGGGAGAGACCCAGTACTTC. As protein: CASSFQGETQYF. The chain couples TRBV5-5 to TRBJ2-5; D perhaps matches TRBD1 (5 bases). V lost 2 bases, J lost 4 bases, and 6 bases lay in between. The CDR3 contains 12 residues. The germline CDR1 and CDR2 sequences are SGHKS and YYEKEE (reference sequence). Drawing the rest from reference TRBV5-5 and TRBJ2-5, the complete variable domain is DAGVTQSPTHLIKTRGQQVTLRCSPISGHKSVSWYQQVLGQGPQFIFQYYEKEERGRGNFPDRFSARQFPNYSSELNVNALLLGDSALYLCASSFQGETQYFGPGTRLLVL.

V usage is TRBV7-9 and J usage is TRBJ2-7; 13 nucleotides line up with TRBD2. V was clipped by 5 bases and J by 0 bases; unmatched bases: 13. CDR1 is SEHNR and CDR2 is FQNEAQ in the germline V gene (reference sequence). The CDR3 has 19 amino acids. CDR3 coding DNA: TGTGCCAGCAGCAAATACAGGGATACTAGCGGGAGGGTCTCCTACGAGCAGTACTTC. Its translation is CASSKYRDTSGRVSYEQYF.

The chain couples TRBV6-1 to TRBJ2-7, with 7 bases aligning to TRBD1. The germline V gene has CDR1 MNHNS and CDR2 SASEGT. This CDR3 has 17 amino acids. The V gene end was trimmed by 4 bases and the J gene end by 3 bases; junction bases not matched to a gene: 15. As DNA, the CDR3 is TGTGCCAGCAGTGGAAAAAGGGACAGCGCAGTTTACTACGAGCAGTACTTC. Translating it yields CASSGKRDSAVYYEQYF.

The V gene is TRBV7-8, the J gene TRBJ1-1; a possible D gene is TRBD1 (5 bases). This CDR3 contains 15 residues. The V gene's germline CDR1 is SGHVS and CDR2 FQNEAQ. The germline V and J ends were trimmed by 1 base and 0 bases, with 9 bases remaining between them. The CDR3 DNA follows: TGTGCCAGCAGCTTAGTAAGGGGTCTGAACACTGAAGCTTTCTTT. Its protein product is CASSLVRGLNTEAFF.

This clone was picked up one time. This chain connects TRBV29-1 to TRBJ1-2, with D perhaps matching TRBD1 (6 bases). The CDR3 spans 12 residues. Trimming removed 1 base from V and 4 bases from J, with 7 bases in between. In germline, CDR1 is SQVTM, CDR2 ANQGSEA. For the CDR3, the DNA is TGCAGCGTTGAAGGCAGGGGCTATGGCTACACCTTC. This translates into CSVEGRGYGYTF.

The CDR3 DNA follows: TGTGCCAGCAGCTCGGACAGGGGGATGAACACTGAAGCTTTCTTT. This encodes CASSSDRGMNTEAFF. This sequence joins TRBV7-3 and TRBJ1-1; the match to TRBD1 covers 10 bases. With 4 bases clipped from V and 0 bases from J, the junction kept 2 bases outside the gene matches. CDR1 is SGHTA, CDR2 FQGTGA, per germline. The CDR3 is made up of 15 amino acids.

The J gene is TRBJ2-7, the V gene TRBV4-1, with a tentative D call TRBD2 (6 bases). From germline, CDR1 is MGHRA and CDR2 YSYEKL. This CDR3 comprises 15 residues. The germline V and J ends were trimmed by 1 base and 1 base, with 11 bases remaining between them. The CDR3 nucleotides read TGCGCCAGCAGCCAAGTTCAACTAGCTTCCTACGAGCAGTACTTC. It encodes CASSQVQLASYEQYF.

CDR3 sequence reads: CASSLLQNSNYGYTF. The CDR3 bases are TGTGCCAGCAGCTTGCTACAGAACTCTAACTATGGCTACACCTTC. The chain uses TRBV5-4 and TRBJ1-2, with D unclear. CDR1 and CDR2 (germline): SGHNT, YYREEE (reference sequence). V was trimmed by 1 base and J by 0 bases, leaving 10 bases between them. The CDR3 length is 15 residues.

The chain employs TRBV7-3 and TRBJ2-1, with TRBD2 identical over 9 bases. The V gene end was trimmed by 2 bases and the J gene end by 3 bases; junction bases not matched to a gene: 11. The CDR3 sequence is 18 residues long. Germline lookup yields CDR1 SGHTA and CDR2 FQGTGA. CDR3 region: CASSLVFSGRYGYNEQFF. In DNA, the CDR3 is TGTGCCAGCAGCTTAGTATTCAGCGGGAGGTACGGCTACAATGAGCAGTTCTTC.

The genes are TRBV7-9 and TRBJ1-1, with a tentative D call TRBD1 (6 bases). V was clipped by 0 bases and J by 6 bases, with 11 bases between them. The CDR3 is 14 residues long. Germline V gives CDR1 SEHNR, CDR2 FQNEAQ (reference sequence). The CDR3 reads CASSLAGHGAEAFF. CDR3 DNA: TGTGCCAGCAGCTTAGCGGGACACGGGGCTGAAGCTTTCTTT.

The rearrangement uses TRBV5-1 and TRBJ2-5, with D hard to call. This CDR3 is 14 amino acids long. Germline V gene data show CDR1 as SGHRS and CDR2 as YFSETQ. Trimming removed 3 bases from V and 0 bases from J, with 9 bases in between. CDR3 in amino acids: CASSSSSYQETQYF. For the CDR3, the DNA is TGCGCCAGCAGCTCCTCCTCCTACCAAGAGACCCAGTACTTC.